This passage covers 12 T cell receptor beta chains from one sample sequenced in a study of T cell changes during pregnancy in multiple sclerosis. Only in-frame clones appear in the TCRdb table, and some are missing; sequencing was by immunoSEQ multiplex PCR. The sample includes several thousand clones, 70% to 90% seen only once; the top ten take roughly 10%. Material: CD8+ T cells from peripheral blood mononuclear cells, obtained in the first trimester of pregnancy. The source of these receptors is a female donor in good health, enrolled as a control in a pregnancy study.

This chain's CDR3 is CASMPPWDRVSSYEQYF. CDR3 DNA sequence: TGTGCCAGTATGCCACCTTGGGACAGAGTAAGCTCCTACGAGCAGTACTTC. The V call is TRBV2, the J call TRBJ2-7, with 7 positions matching TRBD1. J gave up 0 bases and V 9 bases, and 17 bases lay outside the gene matches. This CDR3 comprises 17 residues. Per the germline V gene, CDR1 is SNHLY and CDR2 is FYNNEI.

The V gene is TRBV7-9, the J gene TRBJ2-2; D is unclear. V lost 5 bases to trimming and J lost 5 bases, with 12 bases between them. Germline CDR1 reads SEHNR; CDR2 reads FQNEAQ (reference sequence). This CDR3 spans 14 amino acids. DNA for the CDR3: TGTGCCAGCAGCCCCCTATTAGAAACCGGGGAGCTGTTTTTT. As protein: CASSPLLETGELFF.

The chain uses TRBV6-1 and TRBJ2-1, with D maybe TRBD2 (7 bases). Germline values: CDR1 MNHNS, CDR2 SASEGT. V was pared by 1 base and J by 7 bases, with 14 bases between. This CDR3 has 15 residues. The CDR3 DNA sequence: TGTGCCAGCAGTGAAGAGGAGGGGGGGTTTAATGAGCAGTTCTTC. Residues: CASSEEEGGFNEQFF.

This sequence joins TRBV11-2 and TRBJ2-7, with D maybe TRBD2 (6 bases). The CDR3 loop spans 16 amino acids. CDR1 is SGHAT and CDR2 is FQNNGV in the germline V gene. With 3 bases removed from V and 7 bases from J, the gap between germline ends came to 22 bases. CDR3 loop: CASSFQTRFGLGEQYF. Written as DNA, the CDR3 is TGTGCCAGCAGCTTCCAGACTAGATTTGGCCTTGGGGAGCAGTACTTC.

This chain links TRBV21-1 with TRBJ2-7; the table gives TRBD2 as D, unverified against the DNA. TRBV21-1 is deemed a pseudogene. The CDR3 loop spans 19 amino acids. Here the CDR3 reads CASSKKERGSGGGPHEQYF. CDR3 nucleotides: TGTGCCAGCAGCAAAAAAGAGAGGGGGTCGGGGGGAGGCCCCCACGAGCAGTACTTC.

The J gene is TRBJ2-7, the V gene TRBV27; tentatively, D is TRBD2 (5 bases). V was clipped by 5 bases and J by 1 base, with 9 bases between them. The CDR3 covers 13 residues. Germline V CDR1 and CDR2: MNHEY, SMNVEV (reference sequence). This chain's CDR3 is CASSKTGSYEQYF. The CDR3 DNA reads as TGTGCCAGCAGTAAAACGGGGTCCTACGAGCAGTACTTC.

The genes are TRBV28 and TRBJ1-1; TRBD1 aligns across 7 bases. J lost 3 bases, V lost 1 base, and 5 bases had no gene match. Germline assignment: CDR1 MDHEN and CDR2 SYDVKM. There are 15 residues in the CDR3. The CDR3 is CASSLSQGQDTEAFF. The DNA for the CDR3 is TGTGCCAGCAGTTTATCGCAAGGACAGGACACTGAAGCTTTCTTT. Variable domain in full (rest from reference TRBV28 and TRBJ1-1): DVKVTQSSRYLVKRTGEKVFLECVQDMDHENMFWYRQDPGLGLRLIYFSYDVKMKEKGDIPEGYSVSREKKERFSLILESASTNQTSMYLCASSLSQGQDTEAFFGQGTRLTVV.

The chain has TRBV19 and TRBJ1-1; no firm D call. Germline CDR1 is LNHDA and CDR2 is SQIVND (reference sequence). This CDR3 is 13 amino acids long. V was trimmed by 3 bases and J by 0 bases, leaving 5 bases between them. The CDR3 DNA sequence: TGTGCCAGTAGTATTAGTCTGAACACTGAAGCTTTCTTT. The encoded protein is CASSISLNTEAFF.

This clone was seen once. The genes are TRBV6-6 and TRBJ1-1, with a possible D match to TRBD1 (5 bases). The CDR3 has 14 residues. V was pared by 5 bases and J by 0 bases, with 10 bases between. Germline V CDR1 and CDR2: MNHNY, SVGAGI (reference sequence). The CDR3 here is CASSPTDMNTEAFF. The DNA for the CDR3 is TGTGCCAGCAGTCCGACAGACATGAACACTGAAGCTTTCTTT.

The chain employs TRBV4-1 and TRBJ2-1; maybe TRBD1 (8 bases). CDR3 length equals 15 residues. Trimming stripped 0 bases from V and 7 bases from J, with 13 bases between. Germline values: CDR1 MGHRA, CDR2 YSYEKL. CDR3 region: CASSQDQQGGNEQFF. The CDR3 nucleotides read TGCGCCAGCAGCCAAGATCAACAGGGGGGGAATGAGCAGTTCTTC.

The chain has TRBV7-3 and TRBJ2-5; TRBD1 matches 9 bases. In germline, CDR1 is SGHTA, CDR2 FQGTGA. With V trimmed by 4 bases and J by 4 bases, 7 bases remained unmatched. This CDR3 has 15 residues. The CDR3 loop is CASSSTGGSGETQYF. The DNA for the CDR3 is TGTGCCAGCAGCTCCACAGGGGGCTCGGGAGAGACCCAGTACTTC.

This chain connects TRBV7-9 to TRBJ2-7; TRBD1 agrees at 9 bases. The germline gives CDR1 SEHNR, CDR2 FQNEAQ (reference sequence). The CDR3 extends over 15 amino acids. V trimming: 0 bases; J trimming: 5 bases; junction bases outside the gene matches: 5. This CDR3 is CASSLAQGASHEQYF. The CDR3 region has the DNA TGTGCCAGCAGCTTAGCACAGGGGGCGAGCCACGAGCAGTACTTC.